This T cell receptor beta chain was sequenced during a study of blood T cell repertoires in COVID-19. Measured with immunoSEQ multiplex PCR; TCRdb has only the in-frame clones, and not every one. This table holds 150,000 to 200,000 clones, roughly 91% found once. This CDR3 is built from 15 residues. Trimming shortened V by 2 bases and J by 2 bases, and 11 bases separated the two germline ends. The germline V gene has CDR1 SGHRS and CDR2 YFSETQ. The receptor was isolated from a man aged 35 to 55 with active or convalescent COVID-19. The sequenced material came from peripheral blood. The gene calls are TRBV5-1 and TRBJ2-1; TRBD1 might be the D (5 bases). CDR3 sequence: CASSFPAGPYNEQFF. The CDR3 nucleotides read TGCGCCAGCAGCTTCCCGGCAGGGCCCTACAATGAGCAGTTCTTC.